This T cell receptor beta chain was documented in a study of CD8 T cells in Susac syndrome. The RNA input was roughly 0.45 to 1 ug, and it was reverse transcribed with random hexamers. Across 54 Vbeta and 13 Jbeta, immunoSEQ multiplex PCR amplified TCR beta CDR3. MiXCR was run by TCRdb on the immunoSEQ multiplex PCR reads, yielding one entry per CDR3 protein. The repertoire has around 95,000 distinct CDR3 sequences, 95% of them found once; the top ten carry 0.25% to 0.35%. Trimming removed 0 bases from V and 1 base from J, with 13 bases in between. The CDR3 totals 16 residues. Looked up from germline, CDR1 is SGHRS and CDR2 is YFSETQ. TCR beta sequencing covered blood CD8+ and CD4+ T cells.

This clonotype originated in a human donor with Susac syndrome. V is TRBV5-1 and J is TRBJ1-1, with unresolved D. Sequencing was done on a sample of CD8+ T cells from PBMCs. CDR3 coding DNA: TGCGCCAGCAGCTTGGTTTCGGTCGGAGGGAACACTGAAGCTTTCTTT. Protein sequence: CASSLVSVGGNTEAFF.